The 8 T cell receptor beta chains presented below share a single source sample, sequenced in a study of OX40 agonist ivuxolimab in advanced cancers. Measured with immunoSEQ multiplex PCR; TCRdb has only the in-frame clones, and not every one. The sample has 91,000 or so clones; roughly 95% are singletons. The sample here was CD4+ or CD8+ T cells sorted from blood, taken in a trial of the OX40 agonist ivuxolimab. These receptors originate from an adult with an advanced solid tumor such as melanoma, head and neck, liver or kidney cancer.

The chain carries TRBV7-9 and TRBJ2-3; D could derive from TRBD1 or TRBD2 (5 bases each). V was shortened by 4 bases and J by 0 bases, with 17 bases between the two germline ends. Germline V gene lookup returns CDR1 SEHNR and CDR2 FQNEAQ (reference sequence). CDR3 length equals 17 residues. The CDR3 DNA follows: TGTGCCAGCAGCTCGCCCCCGGGACGGACGAGCACAGATACGCAGTATTTT. Protein product: CASSSPPGRTSTDTQYF.

This chain links TRBV7-2 with TRBJ1-2; D gene unclear. V lost 2 bases and J lost 5, with 6 bases in between. The CDR3 length is 12 residues. Per the germline V gene, CDR1 is SGHTA and CDR2 is FQGNSA. Here the CDR3 reads CASSLRSYGYTF. In DNA, the CDR3 is TGTGCCAGCAGCTTACGGAGTTATGGCTACACCTTC.

The chain employs TRBV18 and TRBJ2-7; 7 bases match TRBD2. Trimming at V came to 0 bases and at J to 7 bases, leaving 6 bases not matched to a gene. CDR3 length: 14 amino acids. Germline V gives CDR1 KGHSH, CDR2 LQKENI. This chain's CDR3 is CASSPPGGVREQYF. The CDR3 DNA sequence: TGTGCCAGCTCACCACCGGGAGGGGTGAGGGAGCAGTACTTC.

This chain links TRBV27 with TRBJ1-1, with D hard to call. V was clipped by 8 bases and J by 1 base, with 5 bases between them. Germline CDR1 is MNHEY and CDR2 is SMNVEV (reference sequence). This CDR3 has 11 amino acids. CDR3 coding DNA: TGTGCCAGCGGGCGGAACACTGAAGCTTTCTTT. This codes for CASGRNTEAFF.

This chain links TRBV19 with TRBJ1-1, with D maybe TRBD1 (6 bases). CDR3 length equals 15 residues. The V end was cut by 2 bases, the J end by 4 bases, with 14 bases between. Germline assignment: CDR1 LNHDA and CDR2 SQIVND (reference sequence). The CDR3 nucleotides read TGTGCCAGTAGTATACTCGGGGGGCGCGGCACTGAAGCTTTCTTT. It translates to CASSILGGRGTEAFF.

The chain recombines TRBV28 with TRBJ2-7; D is perhaps TRBD2 (6 bases). The length of the CDR3 is 15 residues. V was pared by 4 bases and J by 6 bases, with 19 bases between. Germline CDR1 and CDR2: MDHEN and SYDVKM. CDR3: CASSSPGPGRSEQYF. The CDR3 coding sequence is TGTGCCAGCAGTTCCCCCGGGCCAGGGAGGTCCGAGCAGTACTTC.

The V gene is TRBV11-1, the J gene TRBJ2-3, with 8 positions matching TRBD2. Germline V lookup: CDR1 SGHAT, CDR2 FQDESV (reference sequence). There are 16 residues in the CDR3. The ends lost 2 bases at V and 6 bases at J; junction bases unmatched: 10. CDR3 protein: CASSLRPSGGRDTQYF. The CDR3 coding sequence is TGTGCCAGCAGCTTAAGGCCGAGCGGGGGCCGGGATACGCAGTATTTT.

This clone has just one count. This chain uses TRBV4-3 with TRBJ1-2; 10 nucleotides line up with TRBD1. Trimming cost V 3 bases and J 5 bases; bases outside gene matches: 6. The V gene's germline CDR1 is LGHNA and CDR2 YSLEER. CDR3 length: 15 amino acids. The CDR3, as DNA: TGCGCCAGCAGCCAGACAGGGGGCCAAAGTTATGGCTACACCTTC. Translation: CASSQTGGQSYGYTF.